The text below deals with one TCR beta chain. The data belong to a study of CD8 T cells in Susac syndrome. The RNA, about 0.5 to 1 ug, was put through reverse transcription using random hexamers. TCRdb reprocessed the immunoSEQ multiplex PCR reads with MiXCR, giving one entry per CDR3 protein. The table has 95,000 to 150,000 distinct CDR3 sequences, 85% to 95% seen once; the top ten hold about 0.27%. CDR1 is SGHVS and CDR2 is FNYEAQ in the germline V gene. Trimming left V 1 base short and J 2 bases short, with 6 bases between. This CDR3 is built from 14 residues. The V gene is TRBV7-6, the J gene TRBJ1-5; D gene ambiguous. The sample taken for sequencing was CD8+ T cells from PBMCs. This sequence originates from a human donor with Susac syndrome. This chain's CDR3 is CASSLEGRNQPQHF. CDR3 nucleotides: TGTGCCAGCAGCTTAGAGGGTCGCAATCAGCCCCAGCATTTT.